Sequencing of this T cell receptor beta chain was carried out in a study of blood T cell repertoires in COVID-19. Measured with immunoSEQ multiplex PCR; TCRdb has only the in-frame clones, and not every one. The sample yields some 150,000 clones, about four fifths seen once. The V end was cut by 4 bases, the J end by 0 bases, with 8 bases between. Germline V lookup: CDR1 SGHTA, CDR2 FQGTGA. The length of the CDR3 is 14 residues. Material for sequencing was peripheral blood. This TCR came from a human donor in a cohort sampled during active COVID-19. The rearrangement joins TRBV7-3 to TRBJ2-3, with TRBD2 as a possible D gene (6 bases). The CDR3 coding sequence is TGTGCCAGCAGCTGGGGGACTAGCACAGATACGCAGTATTTT. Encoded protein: CASSWGTSTDTQYF. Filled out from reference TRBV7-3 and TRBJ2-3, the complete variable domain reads GAGVSQTPSNKVTEKGKYVELRCDPISGHTALYWYRQSLGQGPEFLIYFQGTGAADDSGLPNDRFFAVRPEGSVSTLKIQRTERGDSAVYLCASSWGTSTDTQYFGPGTRLTVL.